This entry features one T cell receptor beta chain sequence. Produced via immunoSEQ multiplex PCR; TCRdb's table is partial and in-frame only. The sample includes roughly 380,000 clones, 85% of them seen just once. The data derive from a study of blood T cell repertoires in COVID-19. Background on the study: From the United States, Italy and Spain came samples of acute and convalescent COVID-19. T cells, B-cell-depleted T cells, or PBMCs provided the cDNA or gDNA that served as material.

Germline V gene data show CDR1 as MNHNS and CDR2 as SASEGT. The CDR3 totals 16 residues. Trimming took off 1 base at V and 0 bases at J, with 7 bases between the two ends. The TCR comes from a woman in her late teens or twenties with acute or convalescent COVID-19. V usage is TRBV6-1 and J usage is TRBJ2-6; D is unresolved. Source material: peripheral blood. The CDR3 protein is CASSEGVNSGANVLTF. CDR3 nucleotides: TGTGCCAGCAGTGAAGGTGTCAACTCTGGGGCCAACGTCCTGACTTTC.